This section outlines one T cell receptor (beta chain) sequence together with its context. The primer mix had 60 Vbeta and 13 Jbeta primers. Assay: immunoSEQ multiplex PCR; the TCRdb copy retains only in-frame clones and omits some. Here the sample table reports roughly 50,000 clones. The CDR3 sequence is 15 residues long. The germline V gene encodes CDR1 SGHDT and CDR2 YYEEEE. The ends lost 3 bases at V and 3 bases at J; junction bases unmatched: 7. This entry belongs to a study of cytomegalovirus exposure and HLA in healthy donors. This chain links TRBV5-6 with TRBJ1-1; 8 bases align to TRBD1. The sequence derives from a female donor in good health and CMV-seronegative. Sequenced: PBMCs. The CDR3 nucleotides are TGTGCCAGCAGCTGGTGGACAGGGTTTGACACTGAAGCTTTCTTT. Its protein is CASSWWTGFDTEAFF.